This T cell receptor beta chain was recovered during a study of shared clonotypes between healthy human individuals. Study background: Researchers assigned three CD4 naive, three CD4 memory, two CD8 naive and one CD8 memory plate to each donor.

Measured with immunoSEQ multiplex PCR; TCRdb has only the in-frame clones, and not every one. The sample yields a few hundred thousand clones, 74% seen once. The germline gives CDR1 MDHEN, CDR2 SYDVKM. V was cut by 6 bases and J by 3 bases, with 12 bases left in between. CDR3 length: 13 residues. Sequenced input: memory CD4+ T cells sorted from blood. This sample's subset: CD45RA-negative fraction. The chain uses TRBV28 and TRBJ2-7; no clear D gene. This clonotype was obtained from a man aged 25-40 years in good health. The CDR3 loop is CASSGGRFYEQYF. CDR3 nucleotide sequence: TGTGCCAGCAGCGGCGGACGGTTCTACGAGCAGTACTTC.